The clone carrying this T cell receptor beta chain occurred many times. Its target is unknown. The J segment lost 2 bases and the V segment lost 6 bases, leaving 5 bases of the junction unmatched. The CDR3 totals 13 residues. Germline assignment: CDR1 DFQATT and CDR2 SNEGSKA (reference sequence). The sample comes from a study of T cells in Graves' hyperthyroidism and ophthalmopathy. Study summary: Sampling of peripheral blood happened at initial diagnosis, prior to any treatment.

Study results and limitations: Prediction of ophthalmopathy progression came a median approximately 6.6 months pre-onset. Ophthalmopathy was told apart from stable hyperthyroidism by a 13 V-J model.

The CDR3 regions of TCR beta were amplified from RNA transcripts. With the HTBI primer set, the TCR CDR3 went through a first round of RT-PCR. Using its own MiXCR run on the multiplex PCR reads, TCRdb lists one record per CDR3 protein. The sample includes 95,000 to 110,000 distinct CDR3 sequences, about 45% of them seen just once. Sequencing was done on a sample of blood. The sequence was collected from a man in his forties or fifties with Graves' hyperthyroidism. The V call is TRBV20-1, the J call TRBJ2-7; 9 positions match TRBD1. CDR3 DNA: TGCAGTGCACGACAGGGGGGCACCTACGAGCAGTACTTC. It encodes CSARQGGTYEQYF.